The 18 T cell receptor beta chains presented below share a single source sample, sequenced in a study of OX40 agonist ivuxolimab in advanced cancers. TCRdb keeps only in-frame clones here, not all; method: immunoSEQ multiplex PCR. The sample gives about 82,000 clones, over 65% of which show up once; 0.75% to 1% is in the top ten. The sequencing used CD4+ or CD8+ T cells sorted from blood, collected in a trial of the OX40 agonist ivuxolimab. The receptors shown here come from an adult with an advanced solid tumor such as melanoma, head and neck, liver or kidney cancer.

This clone appeared once. The gene calls are TRBV6-6 and TRBJ1-3; D is unresolved. Germline CDR1 is MNHNY and CDR2 is SVGAGI (reference sequence). V was trimmed by 5 bases and J by 3 bases, leaving 5 bases between them. This CDR3 is built from 12 residues. CDR3 sequence reads: CASSPLGNTIYF. CDR3 DNA sequence: TGTGCCAGCAGTCCCCTTGGAAACACCATATATTTT.

This chain connects TRBV7-6 to TRBJ2-3; D possibly uses TRBD1 or TRBD2 (5 bases each). Deletions cut 5 bases from V and 1 base from J, with 16 bases between. Germline V gives CDR1 SGHVS, CDR2 FNYEAQ. CDR3 size: 16 residues. CDR3 protein: CASSPRSRGGTDTQYF. For the CDR3, the DNA is TGTGCCAGCAGCCCCCGATCACGGGGCGGCACAGATACGCAGTATTTT.

The chain recombines TRBV7-9 with TRBJ1-3, with D perhaps matching TRBD1 (5 bases). Trimming shortened V by 11 bases and J by 8 bases, and 19 bases separated the two germline ends. The CDR3 is 13 residues long. Germline CDR1 reads SEHNR; CDR2 reads FQNEAQ (reference sequence). CDR3 nucleotide sequence: TGTGCCGTCGGCAAGGGGAGCGGGGACACCATATATTTT. It specifies CAVGKGSGDTIYF.

This clone occurred a few times. This chain joins TRBV5-1 and TRBJ2-3; TRBD2 matches at 11 bases. This CDR3 is built from 16 residues. With V trimmed by 1 base and J by 2 bases, 3 bases remained unmatched. Germline V gene sequence: CDR1 SGHRS, CDR2 YFSETQ. CDR3 sequence reads: CASSLIAGGYTDTQYF. CDR3 bases: TGCGCCAGCAGCTTGATAGCGGGGGGGTACACAGATACGCAGTATTTT.

J is TRBJ2-3 and V is TRBV6-5; D unclear. Germline CDR1 MNHEY, CDR2 SVGAGI. The CDR3 is 15 amino acids. V gave up 2 bases and J gave up 4 bases, with 13 bases separating them. The CDR3 DNA reads TGTGCCAGCAGTTACGAGCCCGCCCGGCCAGATACGCAGTATTTT. Amino acids: CASSYEPARPDTQYF.

The chain uses TRBV19 and TRBJ1-5, with 10 positions matching TRBD1. The CDR3 runs 17 residues. V gave up 3 bases and J gave up 4 bases; unmatched junction bases: 9. Per the germline V gene, CDR1 is LNHDA and CDR2 is SQIVND (reference sequence). This CDR3 is CASSISPRTGGNQPQHF. The DNA for the CDR3 is TGTGCCAGTAGTATTTCCCCTAGGACAGGGGGAAATCAGCCCCAGCATTTT.

V is TRBV21-1 and J is TRBJ1-2. TRBV21-1 is a known pseudogene. The CDR3 is made up of 16 amino acids. The CDR3 DNA reads TGTGCCAGCAGCAAGTTGGGGGAGGGTCCTCACTATGGCTACACCTTC. Amino acid sequence: CASSKLGEGPHYGYTF.

The CDR3 reads CASSPRQGANEQYF. The CDR3 DNA follows: TGTGCCAGCTCACCACGACAGGGGGCCAACGAGCAGTACTTC. This chain uses TRBV18 with TRBJ2-7; 10 bases map to TRBD1. Germline V gene lookup returns CDR1 KGHSH and CDR2 LQKENI. Germline trimming cut 1 base from V and 5 bases from J; bases unmatched to any gene: 2. This CDR3 is 14 amino acids long.

The DNA for the CDR3 is TGCGCCAGCAGCTTGGAAGGGGGTCTACGTGGAGATACGCAGTATTTT. It encodes CASSLEGGLRGDTQYF. The genes are TRBV5-1 and TRBJ2-3, with D possibly being TRBD1 (6 bases). Germline CDR1 is SGHRS and CDR2 is YFSETQ. The CDR3 runs 16 residues. Trimming took off 0 bases at V and 5 bases at J, with 16 bases between the two ends.

The chain uses TRBV7-2 and TRBJ2-6; no clear D. CDR1 and CDR2 (germline): SGHTA, FQGNSA. The CDR3 consists of 16 residues. V was cut by 5 bases and J by 0 bases, with 11 bases left in between. CDR3 loop: CASSPRGFSGANVLTF. In DNA, the CDR3 is TGTGCCAGCAGCCCCCGAGGCTTCTCTGGGGCCAACGTCCTGACTTTC. The variable domain in full, with the rest retrieved from reference TRBV7-2 and TRBJ2-6, is GAGVSQSPSNKVTEKGKDVELRCDPISGHTALYWYRQSLGQGLEFLIYFQGNSAPDKSGLPSDRFSAERTGGSVSTLTIQRTQQEDSAVYLCASSPRGFSGANVLTFGAGSRLTVL.

This chain links TRBV30 with TRBJ2-7; a possible D gene is TRBD1 (6 bases). CDR1 and CDR2 from the germline V gene are GTSNPN and SVGIG (reference sequence). The CDR3 sequence is 14 residues long. V was trimmed by 3 bases and J by 2 bases, leaving 14 bases between them. This CDR3 reads CAWRGHNDPYEQYF. The CDR3 bases are TGTGCCTGGAGGGGACATAACGATCCCTACGAGCAGTACTTC. Full variable domain (outside the CDR3, taken from reference TRBV30 and TRBJ2-7): SQTIHQWPATLVQPVGSPLSLECTVEGTSNPNLYWYRQAAGRGLQLLFYSVGIGQISSEVPQNLSASRPQDRQFILSSKKLLLSDSGFYLCAWRGHNDPYEQYFGPGTRLTVT.

The chain carries TRBV18 and TRBJ1-1, with D perhaps TRBD1 (6 bases). Trimming stripped 5 bases from V and 1 base from J, with 14 bases between. The CDR3 has 15 residues. Per germline, CDR1 KGHSH and CDR2 LQKENI. CDR3 sequence reads: CASSTITGRNTEAFF. The DNA for the CDR3 is TGTGCCAGCTCAACAATTACAGGGAGGAACACTGAAGCTTTCTTT.

This chain joins TRBV4-3 and TRBJ1-6; D gene ambiguous. Germline assignment: CDR1 LGHNA and CDR2 YSLEER. V was pared by 4 bases and J by 7 bases, with 11 bases between. There are 14 residues in the CDR3. CDR3 DNA: TGCGCCAGCAGCCCAAATAGTGGGAATTCACCCCTCCACTTT. Translated: CASSPNSGNSPLHF.

The chain couples TRBV6-5 to TRBJ2-7; 9 bases line up with TRBD1. This CDR3 region has 15 residues. Germline V gives CDR1 MNHEY, CDR2 SVGAGI. With V trimmed by 6 bases and J by 4 bases, 10 bases remained unmatched. This CDR3 is CASSLVRTGAYEQYF. DNA for the CDR3: TGTGCCAGCAGCCTCGTTAGGACAGGGGCGTACGAGCAGTACTTC.

The V call is TRBV7-9, the J call TRBJ2-2; TRBD1 aligns across 7 bases. With 7 bases clipped from V and 2 bases from J, the junction kept 10 bases outside the gene matches. This CDR3 has 16 amino acids. In germline, CDR1 is SEHNR, CDR2 FQNEAQ (reference sequence). The CDR3: CASTLGAGGNTGELFF. The CDR3 DNA follows: TGTGCCAGCACTTTGGGGGCAGGGGGTAACACCGGGGAGCTGTTTTTT.

The CDR3 sequence: CASSYPAGAAYEQYF. CDR3 bases: TGTGCCAGCAGTTACCCAGCGGGGGCCGCCTACGAGCAGTACTTC. This chain uses TRBV6-6 with TRBJ2-7; 8 nucleotides align to TRBD2. Germline assignment: CDR1 MNHNY and CDR2 SVGAGI (reference sequence). Trimming cost V 2 bases and J 2 bases; bases outside gene matches: 5. The CDR3 totals 15 residues.

The chain joins TRBV30 to TRBJ2-2; 7 bases are a match to TRBD2. This CDR3 region has 13 residues. Germline-derived CDR1 and CDR2 are GTSNPN and SVGIG (reference sequence). V gave up 6 bases and J gave up 2 bases; unmatched junction bases: 3. As DNA, the CDR3 is TGTGCCTGCCGGGACTACAACACCGGGGAGCTGTTTTTT. Protein sequence: CACRDYNTGELFF.

The rearrangement uses TRBV29-1 and TRBJ2-2; 8 bases are shared with TRBD2. CDR3 length equals 15 residues. Trimming took 3 bases from V and 0 from J; bases not matched to a gene: 3. Looked up from germline, CDR1 is SQVTM and CDR2 is ANQGSEA. CDR3 loop: CSVDRGGSNTGELFF. CDR3 bases: TGCAGCGTTGACCGGGGGGGTTCGAACACCGGGGAGCTGTTTTTT.